The TCR beta chain under discussion was sequenced for a study of cytotoxic CD8 clonotypes in ibrutinib-treated CLL. Study-wide background: Partial responders about 25, complete 2; roughly 12 progressed and about 15 stayed in remission by median 68 months. Study-wide results and caveats: Public clonotypes (which were uncommon) either contracted or remained stable on treatment.

A word on this clone: What it recognizes is unknown.

Cryopreserved PBMCs provided about 2 micrograms of genomic DNA for the TCR beta libraries. V was trimmed by 5 bases and J by 6 bases, leaving 16 bases between them. Germline V gene lookup returns CDR1 KGHSH and CDR2 LQKENI. This CDR3 contains 14 residues. Depth targeted 1 in 200,000 to 1 in 1 million T cells, averaging around 10x coverage per clonotype. TCRdb keeps only in-frame clones here, not all; method: immunoSEQ multiplex PCR. Of approximately 74,000 clones listed, 80% were seen once; the top ten hold roughly 8%. Sample: PBMCs, taken at disease progression, from a patient treated with ibrutinib. The TCR sequence derives from a human donor with chronic lymphocytic leukemia. The rearrangement uses TRBV18 and TRBJ1-1, with D possibly being TRBD1 (6 bases). This CDR3 reads CASSRARDNSEAFF. CDR3 nucleotide sequence: TGTGCCAGCTCAAGGGCCCGGGACAATTCTGAAGCTTTCTTT.